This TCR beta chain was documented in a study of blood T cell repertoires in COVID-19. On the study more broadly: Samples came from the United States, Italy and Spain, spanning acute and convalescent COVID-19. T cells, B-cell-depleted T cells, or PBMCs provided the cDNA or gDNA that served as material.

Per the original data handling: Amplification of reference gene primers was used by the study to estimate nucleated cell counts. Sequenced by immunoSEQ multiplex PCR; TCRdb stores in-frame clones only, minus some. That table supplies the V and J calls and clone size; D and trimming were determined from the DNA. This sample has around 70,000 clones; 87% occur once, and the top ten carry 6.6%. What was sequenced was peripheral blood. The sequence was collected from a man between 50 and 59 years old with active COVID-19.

In DNA form, the CDR3 reads TGTGCCAGCAGAACCGGGACAGGGGGCTACGAGCAGTACTTC. Amino acid sequence: CASRTGTGGYEQYF. The J gene is TRBJ2-7, the V gene TRBV27; 11 nucleotides match TRBD1. The CDR3 is 14 amino acids. The junction had 4 bases not matched to a gene; V was cut back by 6 bases and J by 3 bases. Germline values: CDR1 MNHEY, CDR2 SMNVEV (reference sequence).